This entry describes one T cell receptor beta chain. Germline CDR1 is GTSNPN and CDR2 is SVGIG (reference sequence). The V and J ends lost 2 bases and 4 bases respectively, with 9 bases between them. CDR3 size: 13 residues. The sample originates from a study of blood T cell repertoires in COVID-19. At the level of the study: The origin of the acute and convalescent COVID-19 samples was the United States, Italy and Spain. T cells, B-cell-depleted T cells, or PBMCs supplied cDNA or gDNA.

The authors' processing: Amplification from reference gene primers served as the basis for estimated nucleated cell counts. This table comes from immunoSEQ multiplex PCR, and its TCRdb copy is limited to in-frame clones, with some not included. The V and J calls and clone size are taken from that table; D and trimming were inferred from the DNA. The table includes 250,000 to 400,000 clones, about 91% detected once. Enrolment of Seattle patients took place during active infection, and they were followed longitudinally. This clonotype was obtained from a woman aged 30 to 39 with COVID-19, enrolled during active disease. The sequencing sample was made of peripheral blood. The chain is built from TRBV30 and TRBJ1-5; maybe TRBD1 (6 bases). CDR3 sequence (DNA): TGTGCCTGGAGTCAGGGGCGAAATCAGCCCCAGCATTTT. It encodes CAWSQGRNQPQHF. Full variable domain (outside the CDR3, taken from reference TRBV30 and TRBJ1-5): SQTIHQWPATLVQPVGSPLSLECTVEGTSNPNLYWYRQAAGRGLQLLFYSVGIGQISSEVPQNLSASRPQDRQFILSSKKLLLSDSGFYLCAWSQGRNQPQHFGDGTRLSIL.